These 9 T cell receptor beta chains were all obtained from the same sample, sequenced in a study of cytomegalovirus exposure and HLA in healthy donors (TCRdb year 2017). Library preparation was by the immunoSEQ multiplex PCR assay. In its TCRdb copy, this immuneACCESS table keeps in-frame sequences only and misses some clones. Where compared with another copy, unresolved V genes explain less than half of these, and the others have no known cause. For this sample there are some 310,000 clones; around 90% appear just once. The ten largest clones take up roughly 0.96% of the sample. The material sequenced was PBMCs. Source of these receptors: a man aged 25 to 40 in good health and CMV-seronegative.

The V and J genes are TRBV14 and TRBJ2-3, with D maybe TRBD1 (6 bases). V was clipped by 4 bases and J by 1 base, with 27 bases between them. CDR1 SGHDN and CDR2 FVKESK come from the germline V gene. This CDR3 comprises 20 residues. CDR3 coding DNA: TGTGCCAGCAGCCCCATGGGCATGGCTAGCCAGGGGTTTGGCACAGATACGCAGTATTTT. Its protein product is CASSPMGMASQGFGTDTQYF.

V and J are TRBV5-1 and TRBJ2-7, with 8 nucleotides matching TRBD1. The germline gives CDR1 SGHRS, CDR2 YFSETQ. With V trimmed by 0 bases and J by 0 bases, 5 bases remained unmatched. The CDR3 consists of 16 residues. As DNA, the CDR3 is TGCGCCAGCAGCTTGGCCCGACAGGGGAGCTCCTACGAGCAGTACTTC. Encoded protein: CASSLARQGSSYEQYF.

The chain uses TRBV11-2 and TRBJ2-7; 14 nucleotides match TRBD2. Trimming took 4 bases from V and 3 from J; bases not matched to a gene: 2. This CDR3 spans 15 amino acids. CDR1 is SGHAT and CDR2 is FQNNGV in the germline V gene. CDR3 in DNA: TGTGCCAGCAGCTCTGGACTAGCGGGGGGCTACGAGCAGTACTTC. Protein product: CASSSGLAGGYEQYF.

This chain connects TRBV7-2 to TRBJ1-1; D remains ambiguous. Germline V gene data show CDR1 as SGHTA and CDR2 as FQGNSA. The length of the CDR3 is 18 residues. V lost 1 base, J lost 0 bases, and 18 bases lay in between. The CDR3 coding sequence is TGTGCCAGCAGCTTAGTCTCATGGGCCAGTACCATGAACACTGAAGCTTTCTTT. Encoded protein: CASSLVSWASTMNTEAFF. The variable domain in full, completed from reference TRBV7-2 and TRBJ1-1, reads GAGVSQSPSNKVTEKGKDVELRCDPISGHTALYWYRQSLGQGLEFLIYFQGNSAPDKSGLPSDRFSAERTGGSVSTLTIQRTQQEDSAVYLCASSLVSWASTMNTEAFFGQGTRLTVV.

This chain connects TRBV19 to TRBJ2-1; D might be TRBD1 (8 bases). Trimming shortened V by 4 bases and J by 0 bases, and 13 bases separated the two germline ends. The CDR3 is 16 amino acids. Germline CDR1 LNHDA, CDR2 SQIVND (reference sequence). For the CDR3, the DNA is TGTGCCAGTAGTACACAGGGGGGGTTCTCCTACAATGAGCAGTTCTTC. Protein: CASSTQGGFSYNEQFF.

This rearrangement joins TRBV11-2 to TRBJ1-2; a weak D match, TRBD1 (5 bases). The V gene lost 0 bases and the J gene lost 2 bases, with 10 bases spanning the gap. The germline V gene has CDR1 SGHAT and CDR2 FQNNGV. The CDR3 extends over 15 amino acids. DNA of the CDR3: TGTGCCAGCAGCTTAGATCTGCCAGGGAACTATGGCTACACCTTC. Residues: CASSLDLPGNYGYTF.

The chain is built from TRBV7-9 and TRBJ1-3; no clear D gene. CDR3 length: 13 residues. V was clipped by 2 bases and J by 10 bases, with 12 bases between them. The germline V gene encodes CDR1 SEHNR and CDR2 FQNEAQ (reference sequence). The CDR3 nucleotides read TGTGCCAGCAGCTTAATTCGGGGAGGGACCATATATTTT. This sequence encodes CASSLIRGGTIYF.

The chain has TRBV6-1 and TRBJ1-1; TRBD1 might be the D (6 bases). The germline gives CDR1 MNHNS, CDR2 SASEGT. The V gene lost 3 bases and the J gene lost 5 bases, with 13 bases spanning the gap. The length of the CDR3 is 14 residues. The CDR3 region has the DNA TGTGCCAGCAGTGAGGGGGCGTTTGGGACTGAAGCTTTCTTT. Translating it yields CASSEGAFGTEAFF.

CDR3: CASSEAPGRAYYEQYF. CDR3 nucleotides: TGTGCCAGCAGTGAAGCCCCAGGCAGGGCGTACTACGAGCAGTACTTC. The V gene is TRBV6-1, the J gene TRBJ2-7; D might be TRBD1 (5 bases). Germline lookup yields CDR1 MNHNS and CDR2 SASEGT. CDR3 length: 16 residues. V was cut by 0 bases and J by 3 bases, with 15 bases left in between.